These 25 T cell receptor beta chains originate from one sample sequenced in a study of OX40 agonist ivuxolimab in advanced cancers. Data came from immunoSEQ multiplex PCR; TCRdb stores just in-frame clones and leaves some out. The sample records tens of thousands of clones, around 81% being singletons. Sequencing was performed on CD4+ or CD8+ T cells sorted from blood, taken in a trial of the OX40 agonist ivuxolimab. These receptors were collected from an adult with an advanced solid tumor such as melanoma, head and neck, liver or kidney cancer.

CDR3 protein: CATSRVRTGELFF. The CDR3 DNA reads TGTGCCACCAGCAGAGTTAGGACCGGGGAGCTGTTTTTT. The chain recombines TRBV15 with TRBJ2-2; D unclear. Germline-derived CDR1 and CDR2 are LNHNV and YYDKDF (reference sequence). This CDR3 contains 13 residues. With 1 base removed from V and 5 bases from J, the gap between germline ends came to 5 bases.

The rearrangement links TRBV30 to TRBJ1-6, with a possible D match to TRBD1 (5 bases). Germline-derived CDR1 and CDR2 are GTSNPN and SVGIG (reference sequence). The CDR3 runs to 13 residues. The CDR3 sequence is CAGVGQSSSPLHF. DNA for the CDR3: TGTGCGGGGGTCGGGCAGAGCTCTTCACCCCTCCACTTT.

This chain joins TRBV15 and TRBJ2-7; D unresolved. Per germline, CDR1 LNHNV and CDR2 YYDKDF (reference sequence). CDR3 length: 14 residues. V lost 4 bases and J 2 bases, leaving 12 bases between the germline ends. In DNA, the CDR3 is TGTGCCACCAGCACCCCGACATCAGCCTACGAGCAGTACTTC. Translation gives CATSTPTSAYEQYF.

The genes are TRBV6-6 and TRBJ1-5, with TRBD1 identical over 7 bases. The V segment lost 7 bases and the J segment 2 bases; nucleotides outside the gene matches: 11. Germline V gene data show CDR1 as MNHNY and CDR2 as SVGAGI (reference sequence). CDR3 length: 16 residues. The CDR3 loop is CASNTGERWGNQPQHF. The CDR3 coding sequence is TGTGCCAGCAATACAGGGGAAAGGTGGGGCAATCAGCCCCAGCATTTT.

This sequence joins TRBV5-6 and TRBJ1-1; TRBD1 aligns across 8 bases. Germline CDR1 SGHDT, CDR2 YYEEEE. The ends lost 0 bases at V and 1 base at J; junction bases unmatched: 2. CDR3 size: 15 residues. Here the CDR3 DNA reads TGTGCCAGCAGCTTGGACAGGGGGTGGAACACTGAAGCTTTCTTT. Translation: CASSLDRGWNTEAFF.

The rearrangement uses TRBV5-4 and TRBJ2-3; TRBD2 aligns across 9 bases. CDR1 is SGHNT, CDR2 YYREEE, per germline (reference sequence). The V and J ends lost 7 bases and 2 bases, in that order; junction bases with no gene match: 14. The CDR3 spans 17 residues. CDR3 loop: CASALGRGGRYTDTQYF. CDR3 DNA sequence: TGTGCCAGCGCCCTTGGGCGGGGGGGTAGATACACAGATACGCAGTATTTT. Full variable domain (outside the CDR3, taken from reference TRBV5-4 and TRBJ2-3): ETGVTQSPTHLIKTRGQQVTLRCSSQSGHNTVSWYQQALGQGPQFIFQYYREEENGRGNFPPRFSGLQFPNYSSELNVNALELDDSALYLCASALGRGGRYTDTQYFGPGTRLTVL.

A few counts support this clone. J is TRBJ1-6 and V is TRBV10-3; 7 nucleotides line up with TRBD1. V gave up 6 bases and J gave up 6 bases; unmatched junction bases: 8. The V gene's germline CDR1 is ENHRY and CDR2 SYGVKD. The CDR3 has 15 amino acids. The CDR3, as DNA: TGTGCCATCAGACGGGACAGCCTTTTTAATTCACCCCTCCACTTT. This sequence encodes CAIRRDSLFNSPLHF.

V is TRBV11-2 and J is TRBJ2-1; D uncertain. This CDR3 contains 12 residues. V was pared by 5 bases and J by 10 bases, with 12 bases between. The germline gives CDR1 SGHAT, CDR2 FQNNGV. Here the CDR3 reads CASSTTGREQFF. In nucleotides, the CDR3 is TGTGCCAGCAGCACAACGGGCAGGGAGCAGTTCTTC.

This clone was recorded a few times. This chain connects TRBV7-9 to TRBJ1-3, with TRBD1 matching over 12 bases. The CDR3 has 17 amino acids. From germline, CDR1 is SEHNR and CDR2 FQNEAQ (reference sequence). V was pared by 5 bases and J by 0 bases, with 5 bases of the junction left unmatched. CDR3 residues: CASSPGTGGFSGNTIYF. The CDR3 DNA reads as TGTGCCAGCAGCCCAGGGACAGGGGGCTTCTCTGGAAACACCATATATTTT.

This chain links TRBV4-1 with TRBJ2-2, with 7 bases lining up with TRBD1. Germline CDR1 MGHRA, CDR2 YSYEKL. The trim removed 1 base at V and 5 bases at J, leaving 4 bases unmatched. This CDR3 contains 15 residues. CDR3 DNA sequence: TGCGCCAGCAGCCAAGGCCTCAGGGGGACCGGGGAGCTGTTTTTT. It translates to CASSQGLRGTGELFF.

This chain links TRBV7-7 with TRBJ1-2; the D is unclear. CDR3 size: 15 residues. Looked up from germline, CDR1 is SSHAT and CDR2 is FNYEAQ (reference sequence). Deletions cut 3 bases from V and 5 bases from J, with 16 bases between. CDR3 bases: TGTGCCAGCAGCTTGGGTGGGAAGAGAAGGTATGGCTACACCTTC. Translating gives CASSLGGKRRYGYTF.

J is TRBJ1-3 and V is TRBV7-2, with TRBD1 matching over 7 bases. The CDR3 sequence is 14 residues long. The V and J ends lost 5 bases and 8 bases, in that order; junction bases with no gene match: 9. Germline CDR1 reads SGHTA; CDR2 reads FQGNSA. CDR3 nucleotide sequence: TGTGCCAGCAGCGCACAGACAGGGCCGCACACCATATATTTT. This encodes CASSAQTGPHTIYF.

V is TRBV25-1 and J is TRBJ1-1; 8 bases match TRBD1. Per germline, CDR1 MGHDK and CDR2 SYGVNS. The CDR3 spans 11 residues. V shed 8 bases and J 7 bases; nucleotides not matched to a gene: 3. The CDR3 region is CASSGQGEAFF. DNA of the CDR3: TGTGCCAGCTCCGGACAGGGTGAAGCTTTCTTT. The full variable domain, rest sourced from reference TRBV25-1 and TRBJ1-1, is EADIYQTPRYLVIGTGKKITLECSQTMGHDKMYWYQQDPGMELHLIHYSYGVNSTEKGDLSSESTVSRIRTEHFPLTLESARPSHTSQYLCASSGQGEAFFGQGTRLTVV.

This chain links TRBV7-3 with TRBJ2-6, with D perhaps TRBD1 (5 bases). The CDR3 runs 15 residues. Deletions cut 3 bases from V and 0 bases from J, with 6 bases between. Germline V gene sequence: CDR1 SGHTA, CDR2 FQGTGA. In DNA form, the CDR3 reads TGTGCCAGCAGCTTGGACACCTCTGGGGCCAACGTCCTGACTTTC. Translation: CASSLDTSGANVLTF.

The rearrangement links TRBV21-1 to TRBJ2-3; the D call of TRBD2 is as the table states it, not checked on the DNA. TRBV21-1 is a documented pseudogene. This CDR3 comprises 14 residues. In DNA, the CDR3 is TGTGCCAGCAGCAACTTAACTAGCACAGATACGCAGTATTTT. It codes for CASSNLTSTDTQYF.

The rearrangement joins TRBV6-5 to TRBJ2-1; maybe TRBD2 (6 bases). This CDR3 comprises 11 residues. Germline CDR1 and CDR2: MNHEY and SVGAGI. With 6 bases removed from V and 9 bases from J, the gap between germline ends came to 9 bases. CDR3 nucleotide sequence: TGTGCCAGCAGCCCCGGGGGTGAGCAGTTCTTC. This sequence encodes CASSPGGEQFF.

This rearrangement joins TRBV4-3 to TRBJ2-7; no reliable D call. The CDR3 loop spans 15 amino acids. Between the trimmed V and J ends, which lost 2 bases and 0 bases, there was a span of 11 bases. Germline V gene lookup returns CDR1 LGHNA and CDR2 YSLEER. The chain's CDR3 is CASSQSPTDSYEQYF. DNA for the CDR3: TGCGCCAGCAGCCAAAGTCCCACCGACTCCTACGAGCAGTACTTC.

This clone showed up just once. This chain uses TRBV30 with TRBJ1-2; TRBD1 matches 7 bases. The CDR3 is 12 residues long. J gave up 2 bases and V 3 bases, and 0 bases lay outside the gene matches. The germline gives CDR1 GTSNPN, CDR2 SVGIG (reference sequence). CDR3 DNA sequence: TGTGCCTGGAGACAGGGGAACTATGGCTACACCTTC. Translating it yields CAWRQGNYGYTF.

This chain connects TRBV6-6 to TRBJ2-1; 10 nucleotides agree with TRBD2. The ends lost 10 bases at V and 7 bases at J; junction bases unmatched: 10. Germline V lookup: CDR1 MNHNY, CDR2 SVGAGI (reference sequence). This CDR3 is built from 14 residues. CDR3 sequence: CAISSGGDANEQFF. The CDR3 DNA sequence: TGTGCCATTTCAAGCGGGGGGGACGCTAATGAGCAGTTCTTC.

CDR3 amino acids: CASSPLAGPSTDTQYF. DNA of the CDR3: TGTGCCAGCAGCCCCTTAGCGGGGCCGAGCACAGATACGCAGTATTTT. The genes are TRBV7-3 and TRBJ2-3; 8 nucleotides match TRBD2. This CDR3 contains 16 residues. Germline-derived CDR1 and CDR2 are SGHTA and FQGTGA. The trim removed 5 bases at V and 0 bases at J, leaving 7 bases unmatched.

The chain links TRBV5-1 to TRBJ2-5; D is ambiguous. CDR3 length: 13 residues. Germline V gene sequence: CDR1 SGHRS, CDR2 YFSETQ. Trimming took 4 bases from V and 1 from J, leaving 8 bases between them. CDR3: CASSPDIQETQYF. CDR3 DNA: TGCGCCAGCAGCCCCGACATCCAAGAGACCCAGTACTTC.

V and J are TRBV19 and TRBJ1-1; D is uncertain. The CDR3 loop spans 14 amino acids. Trimming took off 3 bases at V and 0 bases at J, with 8 bases between the two ends. Germline V gene lookup returns CDR1 LNHDA and CDR2 SQIVND (reference sequence). The CDR3 sequence: CASSMVRLNTEAFF. The CDR3 DNA sequence: TGTGCCAGTAGTATGGTCAGACTGAACACTGAAGCTTTCTTT.

The V call is TRBV5-4, the J call TRBJ2-7; the match to TRBD1 covers 7 bases. Germline V gene lookup returns CDR1 SGHNT and CDR2 YYREEE (reference sequence). V dropped 4 bases and J dropped 3; count of bases not matched to a gene: 4. This CDR3 comprises 13 residues. Written as DNA, the CDR3 is TGTGCCAGCAGCCGACAGGGTATCTACGAGCAGTACTTC. It encodes CASSRQGIYEQYF.

V usage is TRBV6-5 and J usage is TRBJ2-1, with TRBD2 identical over 7 bases. CDR3 length: 12 amino acids. After removal of 2 bases from V and 14 bases from J, the junction contained 6 bases not matched to a gene. Germline CDR1 MNHEY, CDR2 SVGAGI. In DNA, the CDR3 is TGTGCCAGCAGTTACCGGGGCGGGGGTGAGTTCTTC. The encoded protein is CASSYRGGGEFF.

The rearrangement links TRBV6-5 to TRBJ2-2; tentative D call: TRBD2 (6 bases). Germline loops: CDR1 MNHEY, CDR2 SVGAGI. The CDR3 covers 16 residues. The V end was cut by 4 bases, the J end by 4 bases, with 16 bases between. This chain's CDR3 is CASSSSRGYATGELFF. CDR3 nucleotide sequence: TGTGCCAGCAGTTCCTCCCGGGGGTACGCCACCGGGGAGCTGTTTTTT.